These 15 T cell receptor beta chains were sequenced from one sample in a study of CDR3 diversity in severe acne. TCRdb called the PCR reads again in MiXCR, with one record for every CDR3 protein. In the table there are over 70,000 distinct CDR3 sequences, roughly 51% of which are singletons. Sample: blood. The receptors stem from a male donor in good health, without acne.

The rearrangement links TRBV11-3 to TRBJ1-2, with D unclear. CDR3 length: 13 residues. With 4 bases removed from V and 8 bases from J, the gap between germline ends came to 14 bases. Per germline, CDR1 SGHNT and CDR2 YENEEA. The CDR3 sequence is CASSSLLEGGYTF. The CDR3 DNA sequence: TGTGCCAGCAGCTCCCTTCTAGAGGGAGGCTACACCTTC.

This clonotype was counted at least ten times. CDR3 DNA: TGTGCCATCAGGGAGGACAGGGGCGGCTACACCTTC. Its translation: CAIREDRGGYTF. The chain joins TRBV10-3 to TRBJ1-2; 9 nucleotides align to TRBD1. This CDR3 has 12 amino acids. J lost 8 bases, V lost 6 bases, and 4 bases had no gene match. Germline CDR1 reads ENHRY; CDR2 reads SYGVKD.

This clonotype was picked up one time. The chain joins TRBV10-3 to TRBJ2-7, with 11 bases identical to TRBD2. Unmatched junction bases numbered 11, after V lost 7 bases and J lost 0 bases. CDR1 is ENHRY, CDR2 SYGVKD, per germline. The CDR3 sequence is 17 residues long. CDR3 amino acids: CAITGGTSGGSSYEQYF. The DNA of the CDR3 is TGTGCCATCACCGGCGGGACTAGCGGAGGGAGCTCCTACGAGCAGTACTTC.

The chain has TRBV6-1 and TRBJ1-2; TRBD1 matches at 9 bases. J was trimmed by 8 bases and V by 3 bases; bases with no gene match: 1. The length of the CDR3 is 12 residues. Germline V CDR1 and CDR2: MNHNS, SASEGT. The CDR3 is CASSEGQGGYTF. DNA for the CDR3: TGTGCCAGCAGTGAGGGACAGGGAGGCTACACCTTC.

Here the CDR3 reads CASSSNNPSPYHWYGYTF. For the CDR3, the DNA is TGTGCCAGCAGCTCAAACAACCCGTCGCCTTATCATTGGTATGGCTACACCTTC. The rearrangement uses TRBV7-9 and TRBJ1-2, with D unresolved. V was trimmed by 4 bases and J by 5 bases, leaving 26 bases between them. Per the germline V gene, CDR1 is SEHNR and CDR2 is FQNEAQ (reference sequence). This CDR3 contains 18 residues.

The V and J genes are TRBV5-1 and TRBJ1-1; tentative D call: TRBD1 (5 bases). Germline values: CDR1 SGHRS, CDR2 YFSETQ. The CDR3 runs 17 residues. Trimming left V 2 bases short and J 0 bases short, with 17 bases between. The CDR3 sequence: CASSLEPGRFMNTEAFF. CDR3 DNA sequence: TGCGCCAGCAGCTTAGAACCGGGACGGTTTATGAACACTGAAGCTTTCTTT.

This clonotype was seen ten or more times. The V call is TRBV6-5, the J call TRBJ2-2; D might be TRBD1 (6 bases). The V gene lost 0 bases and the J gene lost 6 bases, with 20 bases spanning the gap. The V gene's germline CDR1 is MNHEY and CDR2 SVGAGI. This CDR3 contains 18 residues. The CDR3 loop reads CASSYSGTRTGRAGELFF. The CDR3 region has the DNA TGTGCCAGCAGTTACTCCGGGACACGGACTGGCAGGGCCGGGGAGCTGTTTTTT.

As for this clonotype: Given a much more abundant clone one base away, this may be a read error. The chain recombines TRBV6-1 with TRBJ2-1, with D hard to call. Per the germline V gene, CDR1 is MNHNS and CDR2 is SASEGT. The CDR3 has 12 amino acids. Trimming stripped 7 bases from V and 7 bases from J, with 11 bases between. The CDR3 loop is CASKPYINEQFF. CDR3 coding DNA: TGTGCCAGCAAACCATACATAAATGAGCAGTTCTTC.

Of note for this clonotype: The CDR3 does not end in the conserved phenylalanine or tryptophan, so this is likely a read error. Here the CDR3 reads CSVGVGEQFY. The CDR3 region has the DNA TGCAGTGTAGGGGTAGGCGAGCAGTTCTAC. This chain links TRBV20-1 with TRBJ2-1; TRBD1 might be the D (5 bases). CDR1 is DFQATT, CDR2 SNEGSKA, per germline (reference sequence). The CDR3 loop spans 10 amino acids. V was trimmed by 7 bases and J by 10 bases, leaving 11 bases between them.

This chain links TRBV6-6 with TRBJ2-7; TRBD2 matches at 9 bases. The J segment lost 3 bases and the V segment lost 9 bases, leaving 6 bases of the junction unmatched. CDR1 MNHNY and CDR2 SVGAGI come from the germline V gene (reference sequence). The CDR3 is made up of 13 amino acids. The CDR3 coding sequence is TGTGCCAGTAAGCGGGAGGAGGGCTACGAGCAGTACTTC. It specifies CASKREEGYEQYF.

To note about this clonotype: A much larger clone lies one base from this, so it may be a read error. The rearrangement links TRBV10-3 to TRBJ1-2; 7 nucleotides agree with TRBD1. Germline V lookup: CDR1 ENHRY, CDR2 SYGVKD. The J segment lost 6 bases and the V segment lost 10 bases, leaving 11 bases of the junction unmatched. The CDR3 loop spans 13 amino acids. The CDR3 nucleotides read TGTGCCACCTGCAAGACAGGGCTGGATGGCTACACCTTC. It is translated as CATCKTGLDGYTF.

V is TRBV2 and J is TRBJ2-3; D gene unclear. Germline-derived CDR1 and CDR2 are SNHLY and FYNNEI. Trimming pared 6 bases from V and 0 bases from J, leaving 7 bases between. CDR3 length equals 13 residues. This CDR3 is CASRATSTDTQYF. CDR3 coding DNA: TGTGCCAGCAGGGCTACTAGCACAGATACGCAGTATTTT.

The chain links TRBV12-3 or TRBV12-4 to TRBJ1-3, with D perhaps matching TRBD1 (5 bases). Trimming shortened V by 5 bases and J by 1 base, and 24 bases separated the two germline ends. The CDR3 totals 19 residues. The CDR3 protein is CASSPAQGGWVRSGNTIYF. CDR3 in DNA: TGTGCCAGCAGTCCCGCCCAGGGTGGTTGGGTGAGATCTGGAAACACCATATATTTT.

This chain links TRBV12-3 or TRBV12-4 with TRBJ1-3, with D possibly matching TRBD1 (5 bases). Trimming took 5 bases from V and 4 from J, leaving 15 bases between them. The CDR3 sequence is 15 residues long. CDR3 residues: CASSPRVSYGNTIYF. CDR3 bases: TGTGCCAGCAGTCCCAGGGTTAGCTACGGAAACACCATATATTTT.

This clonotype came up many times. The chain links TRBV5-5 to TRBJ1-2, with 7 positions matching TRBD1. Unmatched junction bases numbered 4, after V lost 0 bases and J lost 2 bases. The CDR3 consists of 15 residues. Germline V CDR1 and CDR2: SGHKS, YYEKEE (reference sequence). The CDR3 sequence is CASSLVPTGNYGYTF. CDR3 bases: TGTGCCAGCAGCTTGGTTCCGACAGGGAACTATGGCTACACCTTC.